The 20 T cell receptor beta chains given below trace back to one sample, sequenced in a study of blood T cell repertoires in COVID-19. The repertoire was sequenced with immunoSEQ multiplex PCR; TCRdb's copy has only in-frame clones and lacks some. The table shows roughly 340,000 clones, with 75% to 90% occurring only once. The sequenced sample was PBMCs or T cells enriched from blood (not recorded which). The receptors shown here come from a man in his late teens or twenties who had recovered from COVID-19.

This clone was seen a single time. The rearrangement links TRBV9 to TRBJ2-5; D might be TRBD2 (6 bases). CDR1 is SGDLS, CDR2 YYNGEE, per germline. This CDR3 has 14 amino acids. V dropped 0 bases and J dropped 5 bases, with 11 bases sitting between them. CDR3 nucleotide sequence: TGTGCCAGCAGCGTAGTCGGGGGTAGGGAGACCCAGTACTTC. Translation gives CASSVVGGRETQYF.

This chain links TRBV5-1 with TRBJ2-3, with D perhaps TRBD1 (5 bases). Trimming stripped 2 bases from V and 2 bases from J, with 12 bases between. Looked up from germline, CDR1 is SGHRS and CDR2 is YFSETQ. This CDR3 has 15 amino acids. DNA for the CDR3: TGCGCCAGCAGCTTTGGTACAGGAGACACAGATACGCAGTATTTT. Translated: CASSFGTGDTDTQYF. The full variable domain, in which reference TRBV5-1 and TRBJ2-3 provide the parts outside the CDR3, is KAGVTQTPRYLIKTRGQQVTLSCSPISGHRSVSWYQQTPGQGLQFLFEYFSETQRNKGNFPGRFSGRQFSNSRSEMNVSTLELGDSALYLCASSFGTGDTDTQYFGPGTRLTVL.

The V gene is TRBV19, the J gene TRBJ2-7, with TRBD1 matching over 8 bases. Trimming cost V 5 bases and J 2 bases; bases outside gene matches: 5. CDR3 length: 14 amino acids. Germline V CDR1 and CDR2: LNHDA, SQIVND (reference sequence). CDR3 residues: CASSSGTGPYEQYF. In DNA, the CDR3 is TGTGCCAGTAGTTCCGGGACAGGCCCCTACGAGCAGTACTTC.

This chain links TRBV3-1 (or the pseudogene TRBV3-2) with TRBJ2-5, with 9 bases aligning to TRBD2. Trimming removed 4 bases from V and 3 bases from J; junction bases left unmatched: 9. CDR1 is LGHDT and CDR2 is YNNKEL in the germline V gene (reference sequence). The CDR3 is 16 residues long. CDR3 in DNA: TGTGCCAGCAGCCGCTACCGACTAGCGGATAAAGAGACCCAGTACTTC. Encoded protein: CASSRYRLADKETQYF.

The chain employs TRBV19 and TRBJ1-5; D may be TRBD1 (6 bases). Germline V gene lookup returns CDR1 LNHDA and CDR2 SQIVND (reference sequence). The CDR3 runs to 16 residues. The V gene lost 8 bases and the J gene lost 6 bases, with 23 bases spanning the gap. CDR3 protein: CASRGGGRGSRQPQHF. CDR3 coding DNA: TGTGCCAGTCGTGGGGGGGGCAGGGGAAGTCGTCAGCCCCAGCATTTT.

In DNA, the CDR3 is TGTGCCAGCAAGAGGGAGGGGTTGGGGAACACTGAAGCTTTCTTT. Translating gives CASKREGLGNTEAFF. The chain has TRBV19 and TRBJ1-1; D perhaps matches TRBD1 (5 bases). There are 15 residues in the CDR3. The germline V gene encodes CDR1 LNHDA and CDR2 SQIVND (reference sequence). Trimming took off 9 bases at V and 1 base at J, with 18 bases between the two ends.

In nucleotides, the CDR3 is TGTGCCAGCAGCTTAGATAGGGGATCCTACAATGAGCAGTTCTTC. Translation gives CASSLDRGSYNEQFF. This sequence joins TRBV7-9 and TRBJ2-1; TRBD1 might be the D (5 bases). CDR1 and CDR2 from the germline V gene are SEHNR and FQNEAQ (reference sequence). The CDR3 is made up of 15 amino acids. The germline V and J ends were trimmed by 1 base and 1 base, with 8 bases remaining between them.

This chain uses TRBV7-3 with TRBJ1-1, with 7 bases fitting TRBD1. The CDR3 consists of 14 residues. Germline trimming cut 5 bases from V and 0 bases from J; bases unmatched to any gene: 3. Per the germline V gene, CDR1 is SGHTA and CDR2 is FQGTGA. CDR3 bases: TGTGCCAGCAGCCCGGGACAGATGAACACTGAAGCTTTCTTT. Its protein is CASSPGQMNTEAFF.

The V and J genes are TRBV21-1 and TRBJ2-7; TRBD2 reflects the table's D call only, with no check against the DNA. TRBV21-1 is a listed pseudogene. The CDR3 runs to 16 residues. The CDR3 loop reads CASSKAAGPGSYEQYF. CDR3 in DNA: TGTGCCAGCAGCAAAGCGGCGGGCCCCGGGTCCTACGAGCAGTACTTC.

The chain is built from TRBV5-4 and TRBJ2-7; 10 bases are a match to TRBD2. The CDR3 has 19 residues. V shed 3 bases, J shed 5 bases, and the junction held 20 bases outside the gene matches. Looked up from germline, CDR1 is SGHNT and CDR2 is YYREEE (reference sequence). DNA of the CDR3: TGTGCCAGCAGCTCCTGGCCCGTCGGGGTAGCGGGAGGATTTAACGAGCAGTACTTC. As protein: CASSSWPVGVAGGFNEQYF.

CDR3 region: CASSYMSGADRQYF. The CDR3 nucleotides are TGTGCCAGCAGTTACATGTCTGGGGCCGACCGGCAGTACTTC. The rearrangement links TRBV6-2 or TRBV6-3 to TRBJ2-7, with TRBD1 as a possible D gene (5 bases). Trimming took 2 bases from V and 9 from J, leaving 17 bases between them. Germline CDR1 and CDR2: MNHEY and SVGEGT. The CDR3 runs to 14 residues.

The chain is built from TRBV28 and TRBJ2-7, with 7 bases identical to TRBD1. The CDR3 runs 16 residues. Per germline, CDR1 MDHEN and CDR2 SYDVKM. The J segment lost 5 bases and the V segment lost 5 bases, leaving 15 bases of the junction unmatched. The CDR3 bases are TGTGCCAGCAGTCCCGGCTTTTGGACAGGAGTCGACGAGCAGTACTTC. It encodes CASSPGFWTGVDEQYF.

The rearrangement joins TRBV28 to TRBJ2-5; D is ambiguous. The length of the CDR3 is 16 residues. The germline CDR1 and CDR2 sequences are MDHEN and SYDVKM. The ends were cut back, 2 bases at V and 4 bases at J, with 17 bases in the middle. CDR3 sequence reads: CASSLGVATLAETQYF. CDR3 bases: TGTGCCAGCAGTTTAGGAGTCGCTACCTTAGCAGAGACCCAGTACTTC.

CDR3: CASSLGVRSEAFF. For the CDR3, the DNA is TGTGCCAGCAGCTTAGGCGTGAGGAGTGAAGCTTTCTTT. The rearrangement uses TRBV11-3 and TRBJ1-1; D not certain. The CDR3 is 13 amino acids. With 1 base removed from V and 7 bases from J, the gap between germline ends came to 10 bases. CDR1 SGHNT and CDR2 YENEEA come from the germline V gene.

V is TRBV5-1 and J is TRBJ2-7; TRBD2 matches 8 bases. The CDR3 totals 18 residues. Germline CDR1 reads SGHRS; CDR2 reads YFSETQ. After removal of 0 bases from V and 3 bases from J, the junction contained 14 bases not matched to a gene. The CDR3 region is CASSLGAGGPSKIYEQYF. Written as DNA, the CDR3 is TGCGCCAGCAGCTTGGGGGCGGGGGGACCATCGAAAATCTACGAGCAGTACTTC.

The rearrangement links TRBV5-1 to TRBJ2-2; 8 bases fit TRBD1. Germline V gene sequence: CDR1 SGHRS, CDR2 YFSETQ. The CDR3 contains 15 residues. With V trimmed by 3 bases and J by 7 bases, 8 bases remained unmatched. The CDR3 sequence: CASSWTQGGSGELFF. CDR3 in DNA: TGCGCCAGCAGCTGGACACAGGGGGGTAGCGGGGAGCTGTTTTTT.

The V call is TRBV7-9, the J call TRBJ1-1; 9 bases match TRBD1. This CDR3 contains 16 residues. V shed 4 bases and J 6 bases; nucleotides not matched to a gene: 12. Germline V gene data show CDR1 as SEHNR and CDR2 as FQNEAQ (reference sequence). The CDR3 sequence: CASSSLLGTGMAEAFF. The CDR3 nucleotides are TGTGCCAGCAGCTCCCTTCTCGGGACAGGGATGGCTGAAGCTTTCTTT.

V usage is TRBV7-2 and J usage is TRBJ2-7, with 7 bases identical to TRBD2. The ends lost 1 base at V and 1 base at J; junction bases unmatched: 4. The CDR3 extends over 15 amino acids. Looked up from germline, CDR1 is SGHTA and CDR2 is FQGNSA. In DNA, the CDR3 is TGTGCCAGCAGCTTAGGACTAGCCCTATCCTACGAGCAGTACTTC. Translating it yields CASSLGLALSYEQYF.

The V call is TRBV27, the J call TRBJ2-7; D uncertain. The CDR3 consists of 13 residues. V was trimmed by 0 bases and J by 7 bases, leaving 10 bases between them. Germline V CDR1 and CDR2: MNHEY, SMNVEV (reference sequence). CDR3 nucleotide sequence: TGTGCCAGCAGTTTATCCGCCAGTGGTGAGCAGTACTTC. Translated, it gives CASSLSASGEQYF.

This sequence joins TRBV2 and TRBJ2-7; TRBD2 agrees at 7 bases. Germline CDR1 and CDR2: SNHLY and FYNNEI. After removal of 7 bases from V and 10 bases from J, the junction contained 4 bases not matched to a gene. The CDR3 covers 10 residues. The CDR3 sequence: CASTRDYQYF. The CDR3 coding sequence is TGTGCCAGCACCAGGGACTATCAGTACTTC.